Each of the 17 T cell receptor beta chains below was sequenced from the same sample in a study of shared clonotypes between healthy human individuals. Profiled with immunoSEQ multiplex PCR; TCRdb holds only in-frame clones, not every one. Seen here are 1,100,000 or so clones, roughly 74% observed once, and the top ten hold approximately 0.5%. The sample consisted of memory CD4+ T cells from PBMCs. Regarding subset: CD45RA-negative fraction. The origin of the receptors is a man in his late teens or twenties in good health. Some clones in this sample may be carry-over from other donors' samples.

The J gene is TRBJ2-2, the V gene TRBV6-4; maybe TRBD2 (6 bases). Trimming cost V 5 bases and J 4 bases, with 14 bases left between them. From germline, CDR1 is MRHNA and CDR2 SNTAGT. This CDR3 has 15 residues. The CDR3 sequence is CASSRGGATTGELFF. The CDR3 DNA follows: TGTGCCAGCAGTCGCGGAGGGGCGACCACCGGGGAGCTGTTTTTT.

This clone was seen once. The chain links TRBV5-4 to TRBJ2-1; D unclear. CDR1 and CDR2 from the germline V gene are SGHNT and YYREEE (reference sequence). The V end lost 0 bases, the J end lost 4 bases, and 5 bases lay between the germline ends. This CDR3 has 13 amino acids. CDR3 coding DNA: TGTGCCAGCAGCTTGGTACCTTACAATGAGCAGTTCTTC. It is translated as CASSLVPYNEQFF.

Worth noting for this clone: At one end, the junction sequence differs from germline, possibly due to a read error. The chain recombines TRBV27 with TRBJ2-3, with D uncertain. The CDR3 loop spans 15 amino acids. Germline V gives CDR1 MNHEY, CDR2 SMNVEV (reference sequence). This CDR3 reads CASSLSDQARDTQYF. In nucleotides, the CDR3 is TGTGCCAGCAGTCTATCGGACCAAGCTAGGGATACGCAGTATTTT.

The chain employs TRBV21-1 and TRBJ2-7; the tabulated D call, TRBD2, remains unverified against the DNA. TRBV21-1 is reported as a pseudogene. The CDR3 runs to 15 residues. CDR3 sequence: CASSNWTSGSYEQYF. The CDR3 DNA sequence: TGTGCCAGCAGCAATTGGACTAGCGGTTCCTACGAGCAGTACTTC.

The CDR3 sequence: CASSVATGEGPQHF. For the CDR3, the DNA is TGTGCCAGCAGCGTAGCTACAGGGGAGGGCCCCCAGCATTTT. The rearrangement uses TRBV9 and TRBJ1-5; 7 nucleotides agree with TRBD1. V gave up 0 bases and J gave up 10 bases; unmatched junction bases: 7. This CDR3 has 14 residues. Germline lookup yields CDR1 SGDLS and CDR2 YYNGEE.

V is TRBV5-1 and J is TRBJ2-7, with TRBD1 matching 7 bases. After removal of 6 bases from V and 2 bases from J, the junction contained 8 bases not matched to a gene. The length of the CDR3 is 14 residues. Germline CDR1 reads SGHRS; CDR2 reads YFSETQ. DNA of the CDR3: TGCGCCAGCAACCCGGGACAGCTTCCCTACGAGCAGTACTTC. Protein product: CASNPGQLPYEQYF.

The genes are TRBV20-1 and TRBJ2-1; D assignment may be TRBD1 or TRBD2 (5 bases each). Germline CDR1 reads DFQATT; CDR2 reads SNEGSKA (reference sequence). There are 11 residues in the CDR3. The CDR3 reads CSVNRGDEQFF. In DNA, the CDR3 is TGCAGCGTAAATAGAGGGGATGAGCAGTTCTTC.

The V and J genes are TRBV7-8 and TRBJ1-4; TRBD1 agrees at 8 bases. Germline V CDR1 and CDR2: SGHVS, FQNEAQ. The CDR3 is made up of 16 amino acids. Unmatched junction bases numbered 9, after V lost 4 bases and J lost 5 bases. CDR3 bases: TGTGCCAGCAGCTCAAACAGGGGGTATATGAATGAAAAACTGTTTTTT. It codes for CASSSNRGYMNEKLFF.

The gene calls are TRBV4-2 and TRBJ2-3, with D perhaps TRBD1 or TRBD2 (6 bases each). This CDR3 has 17 residues. V dropped 4 bases and J dropped 6 bases, with 23 bases sitting between them. Germline-derived CDR1 and CDR2 are LGHNA and YNFKEQ. In DNA form, the CDR3 reads TGTGCCAGCAGCCTCCAAACGGCGGGACAACCCGGCGATACGCAGTATTTT. It codes for CASSLQTAGQPGDTQYF.

This clone was counted between two and nine times. The sample holds other DNA sequences that translate to the same CDR3. The V and J genes are TRBV5-6 and TRBJ2-4, with TRBD2 matching 8 bases. From germline, CDR1 is SGHDT and CDR2 YYEEEE. The CDR3 loop spans 17 amino acids. The ends lost 4 bases at V and 3 bases at J; junction bases unmatched: 12. The CDR3 sequence: CASSTVVREGVKNIQYF. The CDR3 DNA sequence: TGTGCCAGCAGCACAGTGGTACGGGAGGGCGTCAAAAACATTCAGTACTTC.

This chain links TRBV6-5 with TRBJ1-2, with D maybe TRBD1 (6 bases). Germline CDR1 reads MNHEY; CDR2 reads SVGAGI. This CDR3 is 13 amino acids long. Trimming stripped 6 bases from V and 8 bases from J, with 16 bases between. CDR3: CASRNRVLGGYTF. CDR3 nucleotides: TGTGCCAGCAGAAACAGGGTATTAGGAGGCTACACCTTC.

In this sample, this clone turned up a few times. V gene TRBV4-1 combines with J gene TRBJ1-5; D not certain. Germline V CDR1 and CDR2: MGHRA, YSYEKL. With 0 bases removed from V and 3 bases from J, the gap between germline ends came to 6 bases. The CDR3 consists of 14 residues. The CDR3 DNA sequence: TGCGCCAGCAGCCAAGACCCAGACAATCAGCCCCAGCATTTT. Translating it yields CASSQDPDNQPQHF.

In this sample, this clone turned up many times. The rearrangement links TRBV15 to TRBJ2-6; no clear D gene. The V gene's germline CDR1 is LNHNV and CDR2 YYDKDF (reference sequence). This CDR3 contains 13 residues. The V gene lost 8 bases and the J gene lost 0 bases, with 5 bases spanning the gap. The CDR3, as DNA: TGTGCCACCGTACGCTCTGGGGCCAACGTCCTGACTTTC. Translation: CATVRSGANVLTF.

The V gene is TRBV4-1, the J gene TRBJ2-2; 11 bases agree with TRBD2. The CDR3 spans 19 residues. In germline, CDR1 is MGHRA, CDR2 YSYEKL. V was clipped by 4 bases and J by 4 bases; unmatched bases: 14. CDR3 loop: CASSLKTQTSGMVTGELFF. In DNA form, the CDR3 reads TGCGCCAGCAGCCTAAAAACTCAGACTAGCGGGATGGTCACCGGGGAGCTGTTTTTT.

This rearrangement joins TRBV18 to TRBJ1-3; TRBD1 is a possible D gene (5 bases). Germline values: CDR1 KGHSH, CDR2 LQKENI. Between the trimmed V and J ends, which lost 4 bases and 4 bases, there was a span of 5 bases. The CDR3 is 12 amino acids. The CDR3 is CASSRDGNTIYF. The CDR3 DNA sequence: TGTGCCAGCTCACGGGACGGAAACACCATATATTTT.

The chain joins TRBV5-4 to TRBJ2-7, with 7 nucleotides matching TRBD1. Trimming at V came to 3 bases and at J to 1 base, leaving 1 base not matched to a gene. CDR3 length: 13 residues. Germline V CDR1 and CDR2: SGHNT, YYREEE (reference sequence). The CDR3 sequence is CASSYRGSYEQYF. In nucleotides, the CDR3 is TGTGCCAGCAGCTACAGGGGTTCCTACGAGCAGTACTTC. Together with reference TRBV5-4 and TRBJ2-7, the CDR3 gives the full variable domain: ETGVTQSPTHLIKTRGQQVTLRCSSQSGHNTVSWYQQALGQGPQFIFQYYREEENGRGNFPPRFSGLQFPNYSSELNVNALELDDSALYLCASSYRGSYEQYFGPGTRLTVT.

The rearrangement joins TRBV5-1 to TRBJ2-7, with 11 bases that match TRBD1. Germline V CDR1 and CDR2: SGHRS, YFSETQ. This CDR3 is built from 16 residues. The J segment lost 5 bases and the V segment lost 4 bases, leaving 11 bases of the junction unmatched. The CDR3 protein is CASSATPGQGDDEQYF. The CDR3 DNA follows: TGCGCCAGCAGCGCTACCCCGGGACAGGGGGATGACGAGCAGTACTTC.